This TCR beta chain was observed in a study of blood T cells in healthy people across ages. The CDR3 is 15 amino acids. With V trimmed by 5 bases and J by 4 bases, 8 bases remained unmatched. In germline, CDR1 is SGHTA, CDR2 FQGNSA. Combining a sample-barcoded 5' primer with a J-beta primer mix, a second PCR ran for roughly 6 to 12 cycles. TCRdb used MiXCR to reprocess the 5' RACE reads, holding one entry per CDR3 protein. The top ten clones hold roughly 31% of a sample with about 680,000 distinct CDR3 sequences, 49% of them seen once. Sequenced material: blood. V usage is TRBV7-2 and J usage is TRBJ2-5; 9 bases line up with TRBD2. This TCR was recovered from a woman aged 55-70 years in good health. CDR3 DNA: TGTGCCAGCAGCCGCAGACGAGCGGGAGGAGAGACCCAGTACTTC. Encoded protein: CASSRRRAGGETQYF.